This T cell receptor (beta chain) was captured by sequencing in a study of blood T cells in healthy people across ages. Study-level points and caveats: Higher diversity, along with more naive CD4+ cells, distinguished long-lived donors from aged donors. The study found TCR beta diversity correlated strongly with naive T cell percentage.

About this clonotype: Its antigen is as yet unknown.

Sample-barcoded 5' priming and a J-beta primer mix drove a second PCR of roughly 7 to 11 cycles. Every cDNA was tagged by a template-switch adaptor with 12 random nucleotides. TCRdb passed the 5' RACE reads through MiXCR, listing each CDR3 protein once. The data show 1.5 million to 2 million distinct CDR3 sequences, 28% seen once. The receptor was derived from a woman aged 30 to 39 in good health. Sequencing was performed on blood.

In nucleotides, the CDR3 is TGTGCCAGCAGGGAGGGACAAGGCTATCAGCCCCAGCATTTT. It is translated as CASREGQGYQPQHF. V is TRBV28 and J is TRBJ1-5; perhaps TRBD1 as D (6 bases). The CDR3 is 14 amino acids. Between the trimmed V and J ends, which lost 6 bases and 5 bases, there was a span of 14 bases. CDR1 MDHEN and CDR2 SYDVKM come from the germline V gene.